The table lists the clone carrying this T cell receptor (beta chain) with a few counts. Extraction of RNA preceded its reverse transcription into cDNA, which served as the sequencing template. Using immunoSEQ multiplex PCR, the repertoire was profiled, and TCRdb retains in-frame clones only, with some absent. The sample has 150,000 to 200,000 clones; about 53% are singletons. This record belongs to a study of CD8+ T cells in alopecia areata. The treatment: oral pan-JAK inhibitor, 5-10 mg twice daily. From germline, CDR1 is MNHEY and CDR2 SMNVEV (reference sequence). The CDR3 is made up of 15 amino acids. V was trimmed by 3 bases and J by 1 base, leaving 13 bases between them.

The chain links TRBV27 to TRBJ2-7; D might be TRBD1 (6 bases). Here the sequenced sample was CD8+ T cells sorted from blood, taken at week 24, from a patient treated with tofacitinib. The source of this sequence is a human donor with alopecia areata. The CDR3 sequence is CASSFRQQGSYEQYF. As DNA, the CDR3 is TGTGCCAGCAGTTTCCGACAACAGGGATCCTACGAGCAGTACTTC.